The entry below gives a single T cell receptor beta chain sequence along with its context. Its antigen is as yet unknown. TCRdb keeps only in-frame clones here, not all; method: immunoSEQ multiplex PCR. The sample gives tens of thousands of clones, approximately 92% of which show up once; roughly 2.3% is in the top ten. These data belong to a study of a mutant IDH1 vaccine in newly diagnosed glioma. Study at large: Treated individuals were around 62% male and approximately 38% female, averaging about 40 years of age. V12 took place at week 35, and V13 at week 47. Points from the study as a whole: Pseudoprogression seemingly bore no relation to changes in top peripheral T cell clonotypes.

The CDR3 is made up of 15 amino acids. In germline, CDR1 is SGHNT, CDR2 YYREEE (reference sequence). Deletions cut 0 bases from V and 8 bases from J, with 17 bases between. The time point denotes: week 35, safety follow-up. Vaccinated patients received 300 ug of mutant IDH1 20-mer peptide per dose, with topical imiquimod. Patients in the study were vaccinated eight times, receiving shots in weeks 1, 3, 5, 7, 11, 15, 19 and 23. The V call is TRBV5-4, the J call TRBJ2-5; possibly TRBD2 for D (6 bases). The clonotype was recovered from a man aged 50 to 59 with glioma. This sample comprised PBMCs, obtained from a glioma patient whose treatment included an IDH1 peptide vaccine. CDR3 DNA sequence: TGTGCCAGCAGCTTGGCTATCGGTGGCGGGGAAACCCAGTACTTC. Translated, it gives CASSLAIGGGETQYF.